The present T cell receptor (beta chain) was sequenced within a study of T cell clonotyping in hematopoietic cell transplantation. Study-wide points: Few recipient clonotypes overlapped donors; over 95% were de novo at given depth. Without cell sorting, CD4 versus CD8 contributions remain unresolved. After transplant, recipient diversity fell while pathologically expanded clonotypes grew through day 180.

To note about this clone: Its target is not known.

Profiled with immunoSEQ multiplex PCR; TCRdb holds only in-frame clones, not every one. The sample has approximately 10,000 clones, 51% seen once. Recipient blood drawn about 28 days pretransplant and days 30, 100, 180 after. The receptor comes from a female patient aged 50-60 years who had an allogeneic stem cell transplant from an unrelated donor, so the T cells may come from the graft donor. Some clones in this sample may be carry-over from other donors' samples. Sequenced here: peripheral blood mononuclear cells, sampled 100 days after allogeneic stem cell transplant.

CDR3 sequence: CASSLGTDDQPQHF. The CDR3 coding sequence is TGTGCCAGCAGCTTAGGAACAGACGATCAGCCCCAGCATTTT. The chain carries TRBV7-8 and TRBJ1-5; D unresolved. The CDR3 totals 14 residues. Between the trimmed V and J ends, which lost 1 base and 5 bases, there was a span of 9 bases. Germline V gene data show CDR1 as SGHVS and CDR2 as FQNEAQ.